This TCR beta chain came from a study of spatial heterogeneity in lung cancer. Across the study: The count of detected beta-chain sequences consistently exceeded that of alpha-chain sequences. Within raw reads, each unique TCR and UMI combination appeared on average more than ten times.

On each TCR cDNA molecule, a unique molecular identifier was present. A single record per CDR3 protein comes from TCRdb applying MiXCR to the 5' RACE reads. The table has some 47,000 distinct CDR3 sequences, less than 9% seen once. Described time point: sample taken at primary tumor resection. Material for sequencing was whole RNA from tumor, nontumor lung or frozen PBMC, left unsorted. General observations from the study: Resection saw ubiquitous expanded tumor TCRs appear in blood more than follow-up did.

This clonotype occurred a few times. The antigen remains unidentified. Germline loops: CDR1 LGHNA, CDR2 YNFKEQ. V was pared by 3 bases and J by 7 bases, with 16 bases between. This CDR3 comprises 14 residues. The receptor was derived from a female donor with early-stage non-small cell lung cancer. Here the sequenced sample was PBMCs, taken at surgery. V gene TRBV4-2 combines with J gene TRBJ2-7; perhaps TRBD1 as D (6 bases). The CDR3 DNA is TGTGCCAGCAGCCAGGACAGTAATCGCCAGGAGCAGTACTTC. This sequence encodes CASSQDSNRQEQYF.